This is a list of T cell receptor beta chains from one sample in a study of OX40 agonist ivuxolimab in advanced cancers. The table came from immunoSEQ multiplex PCR; TCRdb's copy has only in-frame clones and leaves some out. The sample lists about 100,000 clones; under 95% were seen once. The sample was CD4+ or CD8+ T cells sorted from blood, taken in a trial of the OX40 agonist ivuxolimab. These receptors all stem from an adult with an advanced solid tumor such as melanoma, head and neck, liver or kidney cancer. Both conserved end residues are part of each CDR3. A D gene is named only where the DNA matches it firmly. The listing skips clone size in some rows; elsewhere it reads once, few, many or a size class.

v_gene	abundance	d_gene	j_gene	CDR3aa	CDR3nt
TRBV5-4	-	TRBD1	TRBJ2-2	CASSLQGANTGELFF	TGTGCCAGCAGCTTGCAGGGGGCGAACACCGGGGAGCTGTTTTTT
TRBV9	once	TRBD2	TRBJ2-7	CASSPGLAGAFAYEQYF	TGTGCCAGCAGCCCTGGACTAGCGGGAGCTTTTGCCTACGAGCAGTACTTC
TRBV5-1	-	TRBD1	TRBJ2-3	CASSPRGLGTDTQYF	TGCGCCAGCAGCCCCAGGGGGCTGGGCACAGATACGCAGTATTTT
TRBV30	-	-	TRBJ2-7	CAWSFAGLSYEQYF	TGTGCCTGGAGTTTCGCAGGGCTTTCCTACGAGCAGTACTTC
TRBV18	-	-	TRBJ1-1	CASSPTGGLNTEAFF	TGTGCCAGCTCACCCACCGGGGGATTGAACACTGAAGCTTTCTTT
TRBV19	-	-	TRBJ2-7	CASSTGDEQYF	TGTGCCAGTAGTACGGGGGACGAGCAGTACTTC
TRBV6-5	-	TRBD1	TRBJ2-3	CASSYQGTDSDTQYF	TGTGCCAGCAGTTACCAGGGGACAGATTCAGATACGCAGTATTTT
TRBV6-1	-	-	TRBJ2-5	CASSVGILQETQYF	TGTGCCAGCAGTGTAGGCATTCTCCAAGAGACCCAGTACTTC
TRBV7-2	-	TRBD2	TRBJ2-1	CASSLVGTSGRPFF	TGTGCCAGCAGCTTAGTGGGGACTAGCGGGAGGCCGTTCTTC
TRBV11-3	-	TRBD1	TRBJ2-5	CASSLNRGNQETQYF	TGTGCCAGCAGCTTAAACAGGGGGAATCAAGAGACCCAGTACTTC
TRBV2	once	TRBD2	TRBJ2-1	CASRKLAGGTNEQFF	TGTGCCAGCAGGAAACTAGCGGGGGGGACAAATGAGCAGTTCTTC
TRBV27	once	-	TRBJ2-1	CASSLTGGRYNEQFF	TGTGCCAGCAGTTTAACCGGGGGTAGGTACAATGAGCAGTTCTTC
TRBV5-4	-	TRBD1	TRBJ2-5	CASSLGQGALQETQYF	TGTGCCAGCAGCCTGGGACAGGGGGCCCTCCAAGAGACCCAGTACTTC
TRBV5-4	once	TRBD2	TRBJ2-5	CASSAHGGKETQYF	TGTGCCAGCAGTGCACACGGGGGGAAAGAGACCCAGTACTTC
TRBV7-2	-	TRBD2	TRBJ2-2	CASSLGAGTSGAPTGELFF	TGTGCCAGCAGCCTAGGCGCAGGGACTAGCGGGGCCCCTACCGGGGAGCTGTTTTTT
TRBV6-5	-	-	TRBJ2-7	CASSGQTYEQYF	TGTGCCAGCAGCGGTCAAACCTACGAGCAGTACTTC
TRBV28	-	-	TRBJ2-7	CASSSPRRTVYEQYF	TGTGCCAGCAGTTCCCCCAGGCGGACCGTCTACGAGCAGTACTTC
TRBV18	-	-	TRBJ2-7	CASSPQGAAYEQYF	TGTGCCAGCTCACCACAAGGGGCGGCCTACGAGCAGTACTTC
TRBV5-1	-	-	TRBJ1-2	CASSSDPGWSGYTF	TGCGCCAGCAGCTCGGACCCGGGGTGGAGTGGCTACACCTTC
TRBV25-1	-	-	TRBJ1-5	CASSDGGAQNLNQPQHF	TGTGCCAGCAGTGACGGGGGGGCACAAAACCTTAATCAGCCCCAGCATTTT
TRBV10-1	-	-	TRBJ1-1	CASRTLGGENTEAFF	TGCGCCAGCAGGACCCTCGGGGGGGAGAACACTGAAGCTTTCTTT
TRBV5-1	-	TRBD1	TRBJ1-1	CASSPGQGNTEAFF	TGCGCCAGCAGCCCGGGACAGGGGAACACTGAAGCTTTCTTT
TRBV18	-	-	TRBJ1-1	CASAAGMGNTEAFF	TGTGCCAGTGCGGCCGGGATGGGGAACACTGAAGCTTTCTTT
TRBV28	-	-	TRBJ1-3	CASSPPPGRGGNTIYF	TGTGCCAGCAGTCCTCCGCCAGGGCGTGGTGGAAACACCATATATTTT
TRBV28	once	-	TRBJ1-3	CASRDSGNTIYF	TGTGCCAGTCGGGACTCTGGAAACACCATATATTTT
TRBV2	-	TRBD2	TRBJ2-7	CASTQAGVGGEQYF	TGTGCCAGCACCCAAGCGGGAGTAGGGGGTGAGCAGTACTTC
TRBV7-8	-	-	TRBJ2-5	CASSLVAVQETQYF	TGTGCCAGCAGCTTAGTCGCAGTACAAGAGACCCAGTACTTC
TRBV28	-	-	TRBJ1-4	CASSPYGGLREKLFF	TGTGCCAGCAGTCCCTACGGGGGGCTCCGGGAAAAACTGTTTTTT
TRBV7-2	-	-	TRBJ2-2	CASSTRGDTGELFF	TGTGCCAGCAGTACGAGAGGGGACACCGGGGAGCTGTTTTTT
TRBV4-3	-	-	TRBJ2-5	CASSQVIVPKGGETQYF	TGCGCCAGCAGCCAAGTAATCGTCCCAAAGGGCGGGGAGACCCAGTACTTC
TRBV5-4	-	-	TRBJ2-1	CASSPGQDARYEQFF	TGTGCCAGCAGCCCGGGACAAGACGCGAGATATGAGCAGTTCTTC
TRBV9	-	-	TRBJ1-1	CASSWTEGNTEAFF	TGTGCCAGCAGCTGGACAGAAGGGAACACTGAAGCTTTCTTT
TRBV28	-	-	TRBJ1-2	CASSSGTTDFYYGYTF	TGTGCCAGCAGTTCCGGGACCACAGATTTTTATTATGGCTACACCTTC
TRBV7-9	-	-	TRBJ2-2	CASSLFSGTGELFF	TGTGCCAGCAGCTTATTTTCGGGGACCGGGGAGCTGTTTTTT
TRBV18	-	TRBD1	TRBJ2-7	CASSGTGQEQYF	TGTGCCAGCTCAGGGACAGGGCAAGAGCAGTACTTC
TRBV18	once	-	TRBJ2-2	CASSPTQLSGELFF	TGTGCCAGCTCACCAACCCAGTTATCCGGGGAGCTGTTTTTT
TRBV9	-	TRBD2	TRBJ2-3	CASSPGGTDTQYF	TGTGCCAGCAGTCCGGGGGGGACAGATACGCAGTATTTT
TRBV5-1	once	TRBD1	TRBJ1-1	CASSYGQGNTEAFF	TGCGCCAGCAGCTACGGACAGGGAAACACTGAAGCTTTCTTT
TRBV5-1	-	-	TRBJ2-5	CASSLQAYQETQYF	TGCGCCAGCAGCTTACAGGCGTACCAAGAGACCCAGTACTTC
TRBV19	-	TRBD1	TRBJ1-2	CAAGVGRGPYRYTF	TGTGCCGCCGGGGTCGGCAGGGGGCCTTATCGCTACACCTTC
TRBV7-9	-	TRBD2	TRBJ2-1	CASKGLADNEQFF	TGTGCCAGCAAAGGACTAGCGGACAATGAGCAGTTCTTC
TRBV2	-	TRBD1	TRBJ1-2	CASRTTGIYGYTF	TGTGCCAGCAGGACGACAGGGATCTATGGCTACACCTTC
TRBV7-2	-	TRBD1	TRBJ1-2	CASSLAPGQQAYGYTF	TGTGCCAGCAGCTTAGCGCCGGGACAGCAAGCTTATGGCTACACCTTC
TRBV4-3	-	-	TRBJ2-5	CASSQDPWGGETQYF	TGCGCCAGCAGCCAAGACCCCTGGGGCGGAGAGACCCAGTACTTC
TRBV6-5	once	TRBD1	TRBJ2-7	CASSYSVTGVGYEQYF	TGTGCCAGCAGTTACTCGGTAACAGGGGTGGGGTACGAGCAGTACTTC
TRBV28	-	TRBD2	TRBJ2-1	CASSSPGLASLGNEQFF	TGTGCCAGCAGTTCACCGGGACTAGCTTCTCTAGGCAATGAGCAGTTCTTC
TRBV28	-	TRBD1	TRBJ2-7	CASSVPDRDYEQYF	TGTGCCAGCAGTGTTCCGGACAGGGACTACGAGCAGTACTTC
TRBV28	-	TRBD1	TRBJ1-5	CASSMTGREDQPQHF	TGTGCCAGCAGTATGACAGGGAGAGAGGATCAGCCCCAGCATTTT
TRBV28	once	-	TRBJ1-4	CASSPRGVSEKLFF	TGTGCCAGCAGTCCCAGGGGTGTGAGTGAAAAACTGTTTTTT
TRBV6-6	-	TRBD1	TRBJ1-5	CASSYSGQGGNQPQHF	TGTGCCAGCAGTTACTCGGGACAGGGGGGCAATCAGCCCCAGCATTTT
TRBV5-8	-	-	TRBJ2-7	CASSVRDIRYEQYF	TGTGCCAGCAGCGTCCGGGACATTCGATACGAGCAGTACTTC
TRBV7-2	-	-	TRBJ2-7	CASSLPGGSSYEQYF	TGTGCCAGCAGCCTCCCTGGGGGAAGTAGCTACGAGCAGTACTTC
TRBV5-6	-	TRBD1	TRBJ1-5	CASSPGGTGANQPQHF	TGTGCCAGCAGCCCAGGAGGGACAGGGGCCAATCAGCCCCAGCATTTT
TRBV7-2	-	TRBD1	TRBJ2-5	CASSRTGQGYSETQYF	TGTGCCAGCAGCCGGACTGGACAGGGGTATAGCGAGACCCAGTACTTC
TRBV9	-	-	TRBJ2-3	CASSPGLPGEPDTQYF	TGTGCCAGCAGCCCCGGGCTACCAGGGGAGCCAGATACGCAGTATTTT
TRBV27	-	TRBD1	TRBJ1-4	CASSLRGLPNEKLLF	TGTGCCAGCAGTTTAAGGGGGCTGCCTAATGAAAAACTGCTTTTT
TRBV28	once	-	TRBJ1-2	CASSSGTLGGYTF	TGTGCCAGCAGTTCAGGGACCCTAGGTGGCTACACCTTC
TRBV18	-	-	TRBJ2-2	CASSPGNTGELFF	TGTGCCAGCTCACCAGGCAACACCGGGGAGCTGTTTTTT
TRBV5-1	-	-	TRBJ1-1	CASSPNPGGTEAFF	TGCGCCAGCAGCCCGAACCCTGGGGGCACTGAAGCTTTCTTT
TRBV14	few	TRBD1	TRBJ1-5	CASSSPGTGNQPQHF	TGTGCCAGCAGCTCTCCCGGGACAGGCAATCAGCCCCAGCATTTT